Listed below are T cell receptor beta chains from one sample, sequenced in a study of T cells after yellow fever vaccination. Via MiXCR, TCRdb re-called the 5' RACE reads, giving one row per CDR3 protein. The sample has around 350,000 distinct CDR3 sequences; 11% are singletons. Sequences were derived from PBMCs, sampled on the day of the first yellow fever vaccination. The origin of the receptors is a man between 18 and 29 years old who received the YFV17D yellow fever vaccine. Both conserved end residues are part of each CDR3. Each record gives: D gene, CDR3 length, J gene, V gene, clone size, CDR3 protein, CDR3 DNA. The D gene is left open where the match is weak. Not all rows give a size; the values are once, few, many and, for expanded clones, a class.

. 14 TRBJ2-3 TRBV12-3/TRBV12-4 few CASRRDTGADTQYF TGTGCCAGCCGCCGGGACACGGGAGCAGATACGCAGTATTTT
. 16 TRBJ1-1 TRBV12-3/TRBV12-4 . CASSLQGEPMNTEAFF TGTGCCAGCAGTTTACAGGGTGAGCCCATGAACACTGAAGCTTTCTTT
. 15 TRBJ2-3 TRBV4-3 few CASSQEKRPSDTQYF TGCGCCAGCAGCCAAGAAAAGAGGCCCTCGGATACGCAGTATTTT
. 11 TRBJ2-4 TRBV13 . CATKRSNIQYF TGTGCCACCAAGAGGTCAAACATTCAGTACTTC
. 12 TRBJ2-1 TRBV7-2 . CASSLSRVKQFF TGTGCCAGCAGCTTATCCAGGGTGAAGCAGTTCTTC
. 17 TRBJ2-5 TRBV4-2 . CASSQVQGTNLGETQYF TGTGCCAGCAGCCAAGTGCAGGGGACGAATCTGGGAGAGACCCAGTACTTC
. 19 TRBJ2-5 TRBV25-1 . CASSGGGVGASFLSRTQYF TGTGCCAGCAGTGGAGGAGGGGTGGGGGCGTCCTTCCTTTCTAGGACCCAGTACTTC
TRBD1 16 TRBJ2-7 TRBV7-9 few CASSLFRGQGYYEQYF TGTGCCAGCAGCTTATTTCGGGGACAGGGCTACTACGAGCAGTACTTC
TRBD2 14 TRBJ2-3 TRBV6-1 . CASSVSGARDTQYF TGTGCCAGCAGCGTTAGCGGGGCCAGGGATACGCAGTATTTT
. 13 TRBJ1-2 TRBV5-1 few CASQQGRDYGYTF TGCGCCAGTCAACAGGGCCGGGACTATGGCTACACCTTC
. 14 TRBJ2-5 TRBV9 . CASSVGAGPETQYF TGTGCCAGCAGCGTAGGGGCGGGGCCGGAGACCCAGTACTTC
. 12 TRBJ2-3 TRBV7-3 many CASSRGSDTQYF TGTGCCAGCAGTCGGGGATCAGATACGCAGTATTTT
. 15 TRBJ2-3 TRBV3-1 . CACTKEVLGTDTQYF TGTGCCTGCACCAAGGAGGTCCTCGGCACAGATACGCAGTATTTT
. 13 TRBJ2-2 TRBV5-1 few CASITENTGELFF TGCGCCAGCATAACAGAGAACACCGGGGAGCTGTTTTTT
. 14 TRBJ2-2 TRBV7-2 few CASSPTRGVGELFF TGTGCCAGCAGCCCCACTCGAGGTGTCGGGGAGCTGTTTTTT
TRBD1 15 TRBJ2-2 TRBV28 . CASSKWTGSPGELFF TGTGCCAGCAGCAAATGGACAGGGAGCCCCGGGGAGCTGTTTTTT
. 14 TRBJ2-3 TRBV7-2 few CASSSTGVRDTQYF TGTGCCAGCAGCTCCACCGGGGTTAGGGATACGCAGTATTTT
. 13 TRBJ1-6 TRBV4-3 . CASSQDFGSPLHF TGCGCCAGCAGCCAAGACTTTGGTTCACCCCTCCACTTT
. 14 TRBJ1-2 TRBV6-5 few CASSYEGRNYGYTF TGTGCCAGCAGTTACGAAGGACGGAACTATGGCTACACCTTC
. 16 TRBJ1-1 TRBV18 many CASSILIPTGDTEAFF TGTGCCAGCTCGATCCTCATACCCACGGGGGACACTGAAGCTTTCTTT
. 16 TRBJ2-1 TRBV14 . CASSQVPQRTYNEQFF TGTGCCAGCAGCCAAGTCCCCCAGCGTACCTACAATGAGCAGTTCTTC
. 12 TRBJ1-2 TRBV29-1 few CSVTGYNYGYTF TGCAGCGTTACAGGGTATAACTATGGCTACACCTTC